The 23 T cell receptor beta chains below all came from one sample that was sequenced in a study of T cells in Graves' hyperthyroidism and ophthalmopathy (dated by TCRdb to between 2017 and 2020). Libraries were built with multiplex PCR. The data were produced on an Illumina HiSeq 2000. The TCR beta CDR3 regions were amplified from the RNA transcripts. For the first round of RT-PCR on the TCR CDR3, the HTBI primer set was used together with the Qiagen OneStep RT-PCR kit. The public reads were quality trimmed at Q25 with fastp and then assembled into clones with MiXCR by TCRdb, keeping productive beta chains. Rows matching on CDR3 protein sequence are summarized as one entry with the most common DNA and genes. The table for this sample lists approximately 370,000 distinct CDR3 sequences; approximately 18% of them were counted only once. The biggest ten clones account for around a third of the sample.

Material for sequencing was blood. The receptors stem from a woman between 25 and 40 years old with Graves' hyperthyroidism that later progressed to Graves' ophthalmopathy.

This clonotype was seen many times. The rearrangement links TRBV12-3 or TRBV12-4 to TRBJ1-2; 8 bases line up with TRBD1. This CDR3 is 12 amino acids long. V lost 4 bases and J lost 8; bases outside the gene matches: 3. In DNA form, the CDR3 reads TGTGCCAGCAGTTGGGGACAGGACGGCTACACCTTC. Translating gives CASSWGQDGYTF.

The table lists this clonotype with many counts. The chain uses TRBV5-1 and TRBJ2-7, with 8 bases lining up with TRBD1. This CDR3 region has 14 residues. Germline loops: CDR1 SGHRS, CDR2 YFSETQ. The ends lost 5 bases at V and 0 bases at J; junction bases unmatched: 4. CDR3 residues: CASRRTGSSYEQYF. The DNA for the CDR3 is TGCGCCAGCAGGAGGACAGGGAGCTCCTACGAGCAGTACTTC. Based on the CDR3 plus reference TRBV5-1 and TRBJ2-7, the full variable domain is KAGVTQTPRYLIKTRGQQVTLSCSPISGHRSVSWYQQTPGQGLQFLFEYFSETQRNKGNFPGRFSGRQFSNSRSEMNVSTLELGDSALYLCASRRTGSSYEQYFGPGTRLTVT.

This clonotype was recorded many times. The J gene is TRBJ2-5, the V gene TRBV11-2; 10 bases are shared with TRBD2. Losses at the gene ends were 2 bases for V and 2 bases for J; bases not matched to a gene: 5. In germline, CDR1 is SGHAT, CDR2 FQNNGV. This CDR3 is 16 amino acids long. The CDR3 DNA is TGTGCCAGCAGCTTATTACTAGCGGGACCACAAGAGACCCAGTACTTC. This translates into CASSLLLAGPQETQYF.

About this clonotype: Being one base from a much bigger clone, this may be a read error. This sequence joins TRBV28 and TRBJ2-7; 9 bases map to TRBD2. The germline V gene has CDR1 MDHEN and CDR2 SYDVKM. The CDR3 extends over 14 amino acids. In nucleotides, the CDR3 is TGTGCCAGTCACTCAGCGGGAGGCTCCCACGAGCAGTACTTC. Its translation is CASHSAGGSHEQYF.

This clonotype was counted at least ten times. The genes are TRBV7-9 and TRBJ2-7, with D perhaps being TRBD1 or TRBD2 (5 bases each). The ends were cut back, 5 bases at V and 3 bases at J, with 20 bases in the middle. This CDR3 comprises 16 residues. The germline V gene encodes CDR1 SEHNR and CDR2 FQNEAQ (reference sequence). The chain's CDR3 is CASSNNPTTGHYEQYF. Here the CDR3 DNA reads TGTGCCAGCAGCAACAACCCGACTACCGGACACTACGAGCAGTACTTC.

This clonotype has a handful of counts. A much larger clone differs by one base, so this may be a read error. This chain connects TRBV27 to TRBJ2-3, with D unresolved. Germline CDR1 reads MNHEY; CDR2 reads SMNVEV (reference sequence). The ends were cut back, 4 bases at V and 0 bases at J, with 14 bases in the middle. The CDR3 sequence is 16 residues long. CDR3 nucleotides: TGTGCCAGCAGTTCAAGGGTGAATCCTAGCACAGATACGCAGTATTTT. As protein: CASSSRVNPSTDTQYF.

This clonotype was recorded many times. This chain links TRBV2 with TRBJ1-4, with TRBD1 identical over 7 bases. Germline V gene sequence: CDR1 SNHLY, CDR2 FYNNEI. J lost 5 bases, V lost 5 bases, and 5 bases had no gene match. The CDR3 is made up of 14 amino acids. CDR3 coding DNA: TGTGCCAGCAGTCAAGACAGGGCGAATGAAAAACTGTTTTTT. Protein product: CASSQDRANEKLFF.

This clonotype has a count of ten or more. This sequence joins TRBV12-3 or TRBV12-4 and TRBJ1-2; TRBD1 agrees at 7 bases. The CDR3 consists of 23 residues. Unmatched junction bases numbered 28, after V lost 3 bases and J lost 0 bases. DNA for the CDR3: TGTGCCAGCAGTTTCCTATTACCGGGACAGCGACTCGGGTCCCACCGCCCTAACTATGGCTACACCTTC. The encoded protein is CASSFLLPGQRLGSHRPNYGYTF.

As for this clonotype: The junction departs from the called germline gene at one end, perhaps through a read error. The chain employs TRBV4-1 and TRBJ1-2, with D uncertain. Germline loops: CDR1 MGHRA, CDR2 YSYEKL. This CDR3 has 15 residues. This CDR3 is CASSQEPAVKRLVAF. The CDR3 DNA reads TGCGCCAGCAGCCAAGAACCGGCGGTAAAACGTCTTGTAGCCTTC.

At least ten counts were recorded for this clonotype. V and J are TRBV27 and TRBJ2-2, with D unresolved. V dropped 7 bases and J dropped 4 bases, with 10 bases sitting between them. The V gene's germline CDR1 is MNHEY and CDR2 SMNVEV (reference sequence). The CDR3 has 13 amino acids. CDR3 nucleotides: TGTGCCAGCAACCCAGGAGCCACCGGGGAGCTGTTTTTT. It is translated as CASNPGATGELFF.

This clonotype was counted a few times. V usage is TRBV29-1 and J usage is TRBJ2-2, with TRBD1 matching over 7 bases. V was clipped by 4 bases and J by 5 bases; unmatched bases: 10. The CDR3 runs 15 residues. CDR1 and CDR2 (germline): SQVTM, ANQGSEA. CDR3 protein: CSVASGGSWTGELFF. The CDR3 bases are TGCAGCGTTGCCTCAGGGGGTTCTTGGACCGGGGAGCTGTTTTTT.

This clonotype was seen repeatedly, ten times or more. The rearrangement links TRBV2 to TRBJ1-1; D gene ambiguous. Germline CDR1 SNHLY, CDR2 FYNNEI. V was cut by 3 bases and J by 7 bases, with 6 bases left in between. This CDR3 spans 11 amino acids. This CDR3 is CASSEAYEAFF. CDR3 in DNA: TGTGCCAGCAGTGAGGCGTATGAAGCTTTCTTT.

This clonotype was detected ten times or more. The J gene is TRBJ2-7, the V gene TRBV24-1, with D possibly matching TRBD1 (6 bases). The V end lost 4 bases, the J end lost 6 bases, and 15 bases lay between the germline ends. The germline gives CDR1 KGHDR, CDR2 SFDVKD. The CDR3 is 14 amino acids. CDR3 sequence reads: CATSENRESGEQYF. Written as DNA, the CDR3 is TGTGCCACCAGTGAGAACAGGGAATCGGGCGAGCAGTACTTC.

Ten or more counts support this clonotype. This sequence joins TRBV28 and TRBJ2-7, with D uncertain. Trimming took off 5 bases at V and 2 bases at J, with 31 bases between the two ends. There are 20 residues in the CDR3. Looked up from germline, CDR1 is MDHEN and CDR2 is SYDVKM. The DNA for the CDR3 is TGTGCCAGCAGTCCCCAAATAGCCCTACCAACGGAGATTCCAACCTACGAGCAGTACTTC. Translating it yields CASSPQIALPTEIPTYEQYF.

This clonotype turned up a few times. The chain carries TRBV5-1 and TRBJ2-2; 7 bases fit TRBD1. Germline assignment: CDR1 SGHRS and CDR2 YFSETQ. Trimming removed 0 bases from V and 3 bases from J; junction bases left unmatched: 8. CDR3 length equals 17 residues. The CDR3 DNA is TGCGCCAGCAGCTTGGCCGGGCTGGGACAGCACACCGGGGAGCTGTTTTTT. This translates into CASSLAGLGQHTGELFF.

At least ten counts were recorded for this clonotype. The chain is built from TRBV9 and TRBJ1-6, with unresolved D. Germline assignment: CDR1 SGDLS and CDR2 YYNGEE. Trimming took off 0 bases at V and 9 bases at J, with 7 bases between the two ends. CDR3 length equals 13 residues. The CDR3 DNA follows: TGTGCCAGCAGCGTAGTGGAAGGTTCACCCCTCCACTTT. Its protein product is CASSVVEGSPLHF.

At least ten counts were recorded for this clonotype. This rearrangement joins TRBV30 to TRBJ2-7, with 7 bases aligning to TRBD2. V dropped 3 bases and J dropped 4; count of bases not matched to a gene: 3. Germline assignment: CDR1 GTSNPN and CDR2 SVGIG (reference sequence). This CDR3 spans 12 amino acids. CDR3 nucleotides: TGTGCCTGGAGCAGGACTAGGTACGAGCAGTACTTC. As protein: CAWSRTRYEQYF.

In this sample, this clonotype turned up many times. This rearrangement joins TRBV11-2 to TRBJ1-2; no firm D call. Looked up from germline, CDR1 is SGHAT and CDR2 is FQNNGV. V lost 4 bases to trimming and J lost 7 bases, with 13 bases between them. CDR3 length equals 13 residues. The CDR3 is CASSSSGSVGYTF. The CDR3 nucleotides are TGTGCCAGCAGCTCTAGCGGGTCCGTTGGCTACACCTTC.

The chain is built from TRBV6-2 or TRBV6-3 and TRBJ2-7; D is unresolved. The germline V gene encodes CDR1 MNHEY and CDR2 SVGEGT. V was clipped by 0 bases and J by 6 bases, with 9 bases between them. The CDR3 has 13 amino acids. The CDR3 bases are TGTGCCAGCAGTTACTCCGTCGAGCGCGAGCAGTACTTC. Its protein is CASSYSVEREQYF.

This clonotype was picked up many times. Written as DNA, the CDR3 is TGCAGCGTTATAAGAGATACGCAGTATTTT. Amino acid sequence: CSVIRDTQYF. The rearrangement uses TRBV29-1 and TRBJ2-3; D gene ambiguous. Germline V CDR1 and CDR2: SQVTM, ANQGSEA. Trimming stripped 5 bases from V and 5 bases from J, with 5 bases between. The CDR3 is 10 residues long.

This clonotype has at least ten counts. The chain recombines TRBV27 with TRBJ1-1; D is uncertain. The CDR3 has 11 residues. V was shortened by 8 bases and J by 7 bases, with 11 bases between the two germline ends. CDR1 and CDR2 from the germline V gene are MNHEY and SMNVEV (reference sequence). The CDR3 coding sequence is TGTGCCAGCCAAACGGGTGGTGAAGCTTTCTTT. Translated, it gives CASQTGGEAFF.

The chain is built from TRBV6-1 and TRBJ2-3, with D perhaps given as TRBD1 or TRBD2 (5 bases each). Germline-derived CDR1 and CDR2 are MNHNS and SASEGT. Trimming stripped 5 bases from V and 5 bases from J, with 11 bases between. This CDR3 contains 13 residues. CDR3 sequence (DNA): TGTGCCAGCAGTTGGGGGAACAGAGATACGCAGTATTTT. It translates to CASSWGNRDTQYF.

Ten or more counts support this clonotype. The chain couples TRBV11-2 to TRBJ2-5; 7 nucleotides match TRBD1. Germline values: CDR1 SGHAT, CDR2 FQNNGV. The trim removed 4 bases at V and 2 bases at J, leaving 10 bases unmatched. The CDR3 runs to 16 residues. CDR3 loop: CASSSAYTGEQETQYF. DNA for the CDR3: TGTGCCAGCAGCTCCGCATATACAGGGGAGCAAGAGACCCAGTACTTC.